This T cell receptor beta chain was profiled in a study of OX40 agonist ivuxolimab in advanced cancers. Collection of blood occurred at baseline, at cycle 4 day 1, and at cycle 7 day 1. Measured with immunoSEQ multiplex PCR; TCRdb has only the in-frame clones, and not every one. In the table there are approximately 52,000 clones, 70% to 85% of which are singletons. The CDR3 extends over 13 amino acids. CDR1 is SQVTM, CDR2 ANQGSEA, per germline. V shed 4 bases, J shed 4 bases, and the junction held 2 bases outside the gene matches. V gene TRBV29-1 combines with J gene TRBJ1-5; 9 bases line up with TRBD1. This TCR derives from an adult with an advanced solid tumor such as melanoma, head and neck, liver or kidney cancer. The starting material was CD4+ or CD8+ T cells sorted from blood, obtained in a trial of the OX40 agonist ivuxolimab. CDR3 DNA sequence: TGCAGCGTTGGAGGGACAGGGAATCAGCCCCAGCATTTT. Its protein product is CSVGGTGNQPQHF.